A single sample gave rise to the 32 T cell receptor beta chains below, sequenced in a study of neoadjuvant anti-PD-1 for oral cavity cancer. Assay used: immunoSEQ multiplex PCR; TCRdb lists only in-frame clones, some missing. The repertoire includes tens of thousands of clones, more than 70% of them detected once, and roughly 3.4% sits in the top ten. Sequencing used PBMCs, obtained before nivolumab (anti-PD-1) treatment. All receptors come from a person between 40 and 80 years old with oral cavity squamous cell carcinoma.

The chain joins TRBV7-2 to TRBJ2-5; D may match TRBD1 or TRBD2 (6 bases each). The V and J ends lost 4 bases and 5 bases respectively, with 14 bases between them. Germline V gives CDR1 SGHTA, CDR2 FQGNSA. The CDR3 consists of 14 residues. CDR3 sequence reads: CASSSPGAGETQYF. CDR3 in DNA: TGTGCCAGCAGCTCACCGGGGGCCGGGGAGACCCAGTACTTC.

The chain uses TRBV5-1 and TRBJ1-3; D is unresolved. Trimming removed 5 bases at V and 2 bases at J, with 11 bases between. CDR1 is SGHRS, CDR2 YFSETQ, per germline. This CDR3 has 14 residues. The CDR3 loop is CASRSEGPGNTIYF. The DNA of the CDR3 is TGCGCCAGCAGGTCGGAGGGCCCTGGAAACACCATATATTTT.

The gene calls are TRBV5-6 and TRBJ2-1, with 9 nucleotides matching TRBD2. Trimming cost V 4 bases and J 5 bases; bases outside gene matches: 10. The V gene's germline CDR1 is SGHDT and CDR2 YYEEEE. The CDR3 is 16 residues long. The DNA of the CDR3 is TGTGCCAGCAGCCCTACAATCCGCGGGAGGGACAATGAGCAGTTCTTC. Translated, it gives CASSPTIRGRDNEQFF.

The chain combines TRBV5-6 with TRBJ1-2; the match to TRBD1 covers 12 bases. The CDR3 sequence is 16 residues long. Germline V gene lookup returns CDR1 SGHDT and CDR2 YYEEEE. V trimming: 1 base; J trimming: 2 bases; junction bases outside the gene matches: 3. This chain's CDR3 is CASSLLGTGGNYGYTF. Written as DNA, the CDR3 is TGTGCCAGCAGCTTGTTGGGGACAGGGGGCAACTATGGCTACACCTTC.

The J gene is TRBJ1-1, the V gene TRBV5-4, with D maybe TRBD1 (6 bases). The CDR3 consists of 17 residues. Germline V gene data show CDR1 as SGHNT and CDR2 as YYREEE (reference sequence). With 2 bases removed from V and 4 bases from J, the gap between germline ends came to 21 bases. The CDR3 nucleotides are TGTGCCAGCAGCTTACAAGGGGGGCGCAGTTACGGCACTGAAGCTTTCTTT. Translation: CASSLQGGRSYGTEAFF. The complete variable domain, with remaining parts taken from reference TRBV5-4 and TRBJ1-1, reads ETGVTQSPTHLIKTRGQQVTLRCSSQSGHNTVSWYQQALGQGPQFIFQYYREEENGRGNFPPRFSGLQFPNYSSELNVNALELDDSALYLCASSLQGGRSYGTEAFFGQGTRLTVV.

The gene calls are TRBV15 and TRBJ2-7; the match to TRBD2 covers 8 bases. Germline CDR1 LNHNV, CDR2 YYDKDF (reference sequence). CDR3 length: 15 residues. Trimming took 1 base from V and 6 from J; bases not matched to a gene: 8. CDR3: CATSRVGLGSLEQYF. In nucleotides, the CDR3 is TGTGCCACCAGCAGAGTGGGACTAGGGTCCCTCGAGCAGTACTTC.

CDR3 protein: CASTPEVGWGNEQFF. Here the CDR3 DNA reads TGTGCCAGCACCCCAGAGGTGGGTTGGGGCAATGAGCAGTTCTTC. This rearrangement joins TRBV7-8 to TRBJ2-1; D is unresolved. The CDR3 sequence is 15 residues long. V lost 7 bases to trimming and J lost 6 bases, with 19 bases between them. Germline V gives CDR1 SGHVS, CDR2 FQNEAQ.

The count of this clone is one. This chain connects TRBV18 to TRBJ2-3; 7 nucleotides match TRBD1. Per the germline V gene, CDR1 is KGHSH and CDR2 is LQKENI. V lost 4 bases to trimming and J lost 5 bases; unmatched junction nucleotides: 12. The CDR3 contains 16 residues. The CDR3 DNA follows: TGTGCCAGCTCACAAAGAAGGACAGGTTTTGAAGATACGCAGTATTTT. Translation gives CASSQRRTGFEDTQYF.

The chain has TRBV30 and TRBJ2-7, with 10 bases aligning to TRBD1. CDR1 and CDR2 from the germline V gene are GTSNPN and SVGIG (reference sequence). The CDR3 spans 13 residues. Losses at the gene ends were 7 bases for V and 3 bases for J; bases not matched to a gene: 6. CDR3 nucleotide sequence: TGTGCCTTCACGGGACAGGGGATCTACGAGCAGTACTTC. Protein: CAFTGQGIYEQYF. Supplemented by reference TRBV30 and TRBJ2-7, the full variable domain reads SQTIHQWPATLVQPVGSPLSLECTVEGTSNPNLYWYRQAAGRGLQLLFYSVGIGQISSEVPQNLSASRPQDRQFILSSKKLLLSDSGFYLCAFTGQGIYEQYFGPGTRLTVT.

The gene calls are TRBV7-3 and TRBJ1-1; D is undetermined. CDR3 length: 14 amino acids. V dropped 2 bases and J dropped 1 base, with 8 bases sitting between them. Looked up from germline, CDR1 is SGHTA and CDR2 is FQGTGA. CDR3 sequence reads: CASSLYGTNTEAFF. The CDR3 bases are TGTGCCAGCAGCTTATACGGTACGAACACTGAAGCTTTCTTT.

The chain links TRBV2 to TRBJ1-1, with a possible D match to TRBD1 (5 bases). The CDR3 is made up of 14 amino acids. Germline-derived CDR1 and CDR2 are SNHLY and FYNNEI. V was shortened by 8 bases and J by 6 bases, with 19 bases between the two germline ends. For the CDR3, the DNA is TGTGCCAGCCGGCCCCTAGGGGAGGTCTCTGAAGCTTTCTTT. Its translation is CASRPLGEVSEAFF.

The rearrangement joins TRBV7-8 to TRBJ2-1; 9 positions match TRBD2. V shed 3 bases and J 5 bases; nucleotides not matched to a gene: 11. The CDR3 is made up of 17 amino acids. From germline, CDR1 is SGHVS and CDR2 FQNEAQ. The CDR3 loop is CASSFAGGRHFNNEQFF. Written as DNA, the CDR3 is TGTGCCAGCAGCTTTGCGGGGGGGCGACATTTTAACAATGAGCAGTTCTTC. The complete variable domain, with remaining parts taken from reference TRBV7-8 and TRBJ2-1, reads GAGVSQSPRYKVAKRGQDVALRCDPISGHVSLFWYQQALGQGPEFLTYFQNEAQLDKSGLPSDRFFAERPEGSVSTLKIQRTQQEDSAVYLCASSFAGGRHFNNEQFFGPGTRLTVL.

This sequence joins TRBV25-1 and TRBJ1-2; TRBD1 matches at 7 bases. This CDR3 comprises 14 residues. V lost 2 bases and J lost 0; bases outside the gene matches: 0. Germline V gene lookup returns CDR1 MGHDK and CDR2 SYGVNS. CDR3 in DNA: TGTGCCAGCAGTGAACAGGGGGCTAACTATGGCTACACCTTC. Encoded protein: CASSEQGANYGYTF.

The sample holds a few counts of this clone. Different DNA sequences within this sample yield the same CDR3. The rearrangement joins TRBV5-4 to TRBJ2-3; D not certain. In germline, CDR1 is SGHNT, CDR2 YYREEE (reference sequence). The CDR3 length is 12 residues. V lost 4 bases and J lost 2, with 5 bases in between. CDR3 loop: CASSLYTDTQYF. Written as DNA, the CDR3 is TGTGCCAGCAGCCTCTACACAGATACGCAGTATTTT.

The CDR3, as DNA: TGTGCCAGCAGCCCCGGGGGCTGGGGCCGTCTCACAGATACGCAGTATTTT. This sequence encodes CASSPGGWGRLTDTQYF. The rearrangement uses TRBV7-9 and TRBJ2-3; D tentatively reads TRBD1 or TRBD2 (6 bases each). Trimming removed 5 bases from V and 2 bases from J, with 20 bases in between. Germline V gene sequence: CDR1 SEHNR, CDR2 FQNEAQ (reference sequence). This CDR3 has 17 amino acids.

This clone was counted a few times. The chain links TRBV19 to TRBJ1-2; TRBD1 matches 8 bases. Germline V gene lookup returns CDR1 LNHDA and CDR2 SQIVND (reference sequence). CDR3 length: 14 residues. V dropped 10 bases and J dropped 4; count of bases not matched to a gene: 11. The CDR3: CANPLDRELYGYTF. The CDR3 DNA sequence: TGTGCCAACCCCTTGGACAGGGAACTCTATGGCTACACCTTC.

The chain carries TRBV5-1 and TRBJ2-3; D gene unclear. V lost 6 bases to trimming and J lost 0 bases, with 11 bases between them. The CDR3 has 14 amino acids. Germline CDR1 is SGHRS and CDR2 is YFSETQ. The CDR3 nucleotides are TGCGCCAGCACCAGGCAGGCTAGCACAGATACGCAGTATTTT. Encoded protein: CASTRQASTDTQYF.

Points on this clone: At one end, the junction sequence differs from germline, possibly due to a read error. The chain recombines TRBV7-7 with TRBJ2-5; 8 positions match TRBD2. From germline, CDR1 is SSHAT and CDR2 FNYEAQ (reference sequence). The CDR3 contains 16 residues. Here the CDR3 DNA reads TGTGCTAGCAGCTTAGGGCGGGGGGTCCAGACGGAGACCCAGTACTTC. The encoded protein is CASSLGRGVQTETQYF.

This rearrangement joins TRBV9 to TRBJ2-3, with TRBD2 matching 12 bases. V lost 0 bases, J lost 2 bases, and 13 bases stayed unmatched. The CDR3 loop spans 20 amino acids. CDR1 and CDR2 (germline): SGDLS, YYNGEE. CDR3 loop: CASSVASVTSGSPITDTQYF. The CDR3 coding sequence is TGTGCCAGCAGCGTAGCGTCGGTGACTAGCGGGAGTCCCATCACAGATACGCAGTATTTT.

This chain joins TRBV6-5 and TRBJ1-1; perhaps TRBD1 as D (5 bases). Germline V gene lookup returns CDR1 MNHEY and CDR2 SVGAGI. This CDR3 contains 16 residues. V lost 0 bases, J lost 7 bases, and 18 bases lay in between. The DNA for the CDR3 is TGTGCCAGCAGTTACTCGAGTAATAAGGTTGGGGGTGAAGCTTTCTTT. Translated: CASSYSSNKVGGEAFF.

CDR3 bases: TGTGCCAGCAGCGCGACAGGGCCCTATGGCTACACCTTC. Protein sequence: CASSATGPYGYTF. This sequence joins TRBV11-2 and TRBJ1-2; 7 positions agree with TRBD1. Per germline, CDR1 SGHAT and CDR2 FQNNGV. The J segment lost 4 bases and the V segment lost 5 bases, leaving 4 bases of the junction unmatched. This CDR3 comprises 13 residues.

The gene calls are TRBV7-8 and TRBJ2-2; a weak D match, TRBD1 (5 bases). Trimming shortened V by 5 bases and J by 7 bases, and 17 bases separated the two germline ends. The CDR3 loop spans 15 amino acids. Germline V gene lookup returns CDR1 SGHVS and CDR2 FQNEAQ. The CDR3 DNA reads as TGTGCCAGCAGCCCCCTCGCCTCCAGGGTCGGGGAGCTGTTTTTT. This gives the protein CASSPLASRVGELFF.

This clone ranks as medium-sized. V and J are TRBV29-1 and TRBJ1-1; possible D gene TRBD1, 6 bases. The germline V gene has CDR1 SQVTM and CDR2 ANQGSEA. The CDR3 contains 12 residues. V was clipped by 6 bases and J by 7 bases, with 15 bases between them. The CDR3 region is CSVGEQGSEAFF. The CDR3 DNA follows: TGCAGCGTCGGTGAACAGGGAAGTGAAGCTTTCTTT.

The chain has TRBV12-2 and TRBJ1-5; TRBD1 reflects the table's D call only, with no check against the DNA. TRBV12-2 is annotated as a pseudogene. The CDR3 runs to 18 residues. CDR3: CASRPQTGPKRPNQPQHF. The CDR3 DNA follows: TGTGCAAGTCGCCCTCAGACAGGTCCAAAGAGGCCTAATCAGCCCCAGCATTTT.

The chain combines TRBV11-2 with TRBJ2-7; D gene unclear. The germline CDR1 and CDR2 sequences are SGHAT and FQNNGV. V lost 2 bases to trimming and J lost 6 bases, with 8 bases between them. The CDR3 totals 12 residues. DNA of the CDR3: TGTGCCAGCAGCTTATACTCCCCCGAGCAGTACTTC. This encodes CASSLYSPEQYF. The entire variable domain, with the rest obtained from reference TRBV11-2 and TRBJ2-7, is as follows: EAGVAQSPRYKIIEKRQSVAFWCNPISGHATLYWYQQILGQGPKLLIQFQNNGVVDDSQLPKDRFSAERLKGVDSTLKIQPAKLEDSAVYLCASSLYSPEQYFGPGTRLTVT.

Turning to this clone: Other DNA sequences in this sample translate to the same CDR3. This chain links TRBV6-1 with TRBJ1-1, with TRBD1 as a possible D gene (6 bases). Germline loops: CDR1 MNHNS, CDR2 SASEGT. Trimming shortened V by 7 bases and J by 2 bases, and 11 bases separated the two germline ends. CDR3 size: 13 residues. The CDR3 bases are TGTGCCAGCAAAGGACAGTTAAACACTGAAGCTTTCTTT. Translating gives CASKGQLNTEAFF.

V is TRBV6-6 and J is TRBJ1-1, with a possible D match to TRBD1 (5 bases). The CDR3 consists of 12 residues. Trimming removed 6 bases at V and 6 bases at J, with 11 bases between. In germline, CDR1 is MNHNY, CDR2 SVGAGI (reference sequence). DNA of the CDR3: TGTGCCAGCAGGAGGATGGGGGCTGAAGCTTTCTTT. Its translation is CASRRMGAEAFF.

The CDR3 protein is CSARSNTEAFF. In DNA form, the CDR3 reads TGCAGTGCTCGCAGTAACACTGAAGCTTTCTTT. The chain carries TRBV20-1 and TRBJ1-1; D not certain. Per the germline V gene, CDR1 is DFQATT and CDR2 is SNEGSKA (reference sequence). V shed 5 bases and J shed 2 bases, with 6 bases lying between them. The CDR3 consists of 11 residues.

V usage is TRBV5-1 and J usage is TRBJ2-1; D uncertain. The V end was cut by 0 bases, the J end by 7 bases, with 20 bases between. This CDR3 contains 17 residues. Per the germline V gene, CDR1 is SGHRS and CDR2 is YFSETQ. CDR3 sequence reads: CASSLETLATRWNEQFF. The CDR3 coding sequence is TGCGCCAGCAGCTTGGAGACGCTCGCGACCCGTTGGAATGAGCAGTTCTTC. Complete variable domain (other parts from reference TRBV5-1 and TRBJ2-1): KAGVTQTPRYLIKTRGQQVTLSCSPISGHRSVSWYQQTPGQGLQFLFEYFSETQRNKGNFPGRFSGRQFSNSRSEMNVSTLELGDSALYLCASSLETLATRWNEQFFGPGTRLTVL.

There are a few counts of this clone. The gene calls are TRBV19 and TRBJ1-5; the D is unclear. CDR3 size: 14 residues. Trimming left V 4 bases short and J 10 bases short, with 17 bases between. Germline loops: CDR1 LNHDA, CDR2 SQIVND (reference sequence). The chain's CDR3 is CASSSGWMLGPQHF. Written as DNA, the CDR3 is TGTGCCAGTAGTAGTGGGTGGATGTTAGGACCCCAGCATTTT.

This clone was recorded at least ten times. This chain uses TRBV7-2 with TRBJ2-3; either TRBD1 or TRBD2 may supply D (5 bases each). Germline values: CDR1 SGHTA, CDR2 FQGNSA. This CDR3 region has 16 residues. The V end was cut by 5 bases, the J end by 6 bases, with 21 bases between. The CDR3 region is CASSPWVGGASDTQYF. Written as DNA, the CDR3 is TGTGCCAGCAGCCCGTGGGTTGGGGGAGCGTCGGATACGCAGTATTTT.

The V and J genes are TRBV12-5 and TRBJ1-2; the D is unclear. The V end was cut by 6 bases, the J end by 2 bases, with 13 bases between. CDR3 size: 14 residues. CDR1 is LGHNT and CDR2 is FRNRAP in the germline V gene. CDR3 in amino acids: CASGPDGINYGYTF. The CDR3 DNA reads TGTGCTAGTGGCCCGGACGGAATCAACTATGGCTACACCTTC.